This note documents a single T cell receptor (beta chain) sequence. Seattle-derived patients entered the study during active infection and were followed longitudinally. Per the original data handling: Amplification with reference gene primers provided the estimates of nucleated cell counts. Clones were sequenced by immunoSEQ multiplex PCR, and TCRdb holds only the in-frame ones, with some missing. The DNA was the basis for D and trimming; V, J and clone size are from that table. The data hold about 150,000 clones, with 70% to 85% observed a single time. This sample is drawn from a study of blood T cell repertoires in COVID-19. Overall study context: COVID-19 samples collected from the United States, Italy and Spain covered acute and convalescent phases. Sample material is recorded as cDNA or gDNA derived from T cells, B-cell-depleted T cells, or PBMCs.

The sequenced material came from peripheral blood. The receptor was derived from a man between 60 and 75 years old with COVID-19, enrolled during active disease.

The CDR3 nucleotides read TGTGCCAGCAGCGTAGAGAGGACAGGCTATTCACCCCTCCACTTT. Translation gives CASSVERTGYSPLHF. V gene TRBV9 combines with J gene TRBJ1-6, with 7 bases fitting TRBD1. Trimming took 0 bases from V and 8 from J; bases not matched to a gene: 5. Germline V CDR1 and CDR2: SGDLS, YYNGEE. The CDR3 is made up of 15 amino acids.